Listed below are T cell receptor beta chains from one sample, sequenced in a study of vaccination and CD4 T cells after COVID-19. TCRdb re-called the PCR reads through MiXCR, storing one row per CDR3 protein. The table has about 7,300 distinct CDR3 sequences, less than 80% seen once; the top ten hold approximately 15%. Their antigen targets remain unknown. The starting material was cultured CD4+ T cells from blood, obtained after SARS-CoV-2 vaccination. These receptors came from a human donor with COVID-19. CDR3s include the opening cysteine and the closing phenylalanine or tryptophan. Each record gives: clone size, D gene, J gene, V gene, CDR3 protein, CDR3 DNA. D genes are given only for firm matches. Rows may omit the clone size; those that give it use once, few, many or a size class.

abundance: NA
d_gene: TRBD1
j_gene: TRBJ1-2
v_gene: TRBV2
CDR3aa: CASSEARAGGNYGYTF
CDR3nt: TGTGCCAGCAGTGAAGCAAGGGCAGGGGGCAACTATGGCTACACCTTC

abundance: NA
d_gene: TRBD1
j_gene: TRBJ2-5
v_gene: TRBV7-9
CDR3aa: CASSRPGTVEETQYF
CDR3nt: TGTGCCAGCAGCCGGCCCGGGACAGTCGAAGAGACCCAGTACTTC

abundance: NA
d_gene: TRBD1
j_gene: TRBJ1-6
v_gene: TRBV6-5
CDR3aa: CASSSPQAGGSLNSPLHF
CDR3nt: TGTGCCAGCAGTTCCCCCCAGGCAGGGGGATCTCTTAATTCACCCCTCCACTTT

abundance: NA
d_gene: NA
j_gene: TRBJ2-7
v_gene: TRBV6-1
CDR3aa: CASSMLQQGYEQYF
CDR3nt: TGTGCCAGCAGTATGCTGCAACAGGGCTACGAGCAGTACTTC

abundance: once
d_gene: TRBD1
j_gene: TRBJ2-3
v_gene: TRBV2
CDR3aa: CASSAAGGYTDTQYF
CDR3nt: TGTGCCAGCAGTGCCGCAGGGGGTTACACAGATACGCAGTATTTT

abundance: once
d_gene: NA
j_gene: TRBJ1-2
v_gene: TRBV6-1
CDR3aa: CASSDPGTGYGYTF
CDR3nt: TGTGCCAGCAGTGATCCCGGGACTGGCTATGGCTACACCTTC

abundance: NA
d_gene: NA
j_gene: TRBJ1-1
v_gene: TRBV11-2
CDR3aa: CASSLRGWGTEAFF
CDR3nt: TGTGCCAGCAGCCTCAGGGGCTGGGGCACTGAAGCTTTCTTT

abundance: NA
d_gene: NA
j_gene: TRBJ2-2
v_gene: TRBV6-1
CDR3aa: CASSIANTGELFF
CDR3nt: TGTGCCAGCAGTATCGCGAACACCGGGGAGCTGTTTTTT

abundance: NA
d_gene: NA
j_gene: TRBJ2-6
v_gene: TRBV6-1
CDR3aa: CAGERAGTGANVLTF
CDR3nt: TGTGCCGGGGAACGAGCAGGGACTGGGGCCAACGTCCTGACTTTC

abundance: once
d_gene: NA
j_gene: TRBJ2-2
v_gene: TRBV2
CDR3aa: CASSAERAGELFF
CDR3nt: TGTGCCAGCAGCGCCGAGAGGGCCGGGGAGCTGTTTTTT

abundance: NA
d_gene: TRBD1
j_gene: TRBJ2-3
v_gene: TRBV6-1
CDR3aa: CASSAWDRAVDTQYF
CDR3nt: TGTGCCAGCAGTGCCTGGGACAGGGCGGTAGATACGCAGTATTTT

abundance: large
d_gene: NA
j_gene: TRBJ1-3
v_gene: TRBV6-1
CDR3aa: CASKQSYSSGNTIYF
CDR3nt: TGTGCCAGCAAGCAGTCTTATAGCTCTGGAAACACCATATATTTT

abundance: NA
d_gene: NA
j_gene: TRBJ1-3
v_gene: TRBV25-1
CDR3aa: CASSEFRAGNTIYF
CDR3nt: TGTGCCAGCAGTGAATTTAGGGCTGGAAACACCATATATTTT

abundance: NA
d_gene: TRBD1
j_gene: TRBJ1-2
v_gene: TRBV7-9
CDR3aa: CASRAGQGRGYTF
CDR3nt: TGTGCCAGCAGGGCGGGACAGGGTCGCGGCTACACCTTC

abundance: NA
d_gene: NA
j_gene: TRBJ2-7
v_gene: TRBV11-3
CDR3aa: CASSQRPPLSYEQCF
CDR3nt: TGTGCCAGCAGTCAGAGACCGCCACTCTCCTACGAGCAGTGCTTC

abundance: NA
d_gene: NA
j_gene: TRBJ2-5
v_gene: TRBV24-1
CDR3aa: CATSRGHPQETQYF
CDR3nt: TGTGCCACCAGCCGTGGGCACCCCCAAGAGACCCAGTACTTC

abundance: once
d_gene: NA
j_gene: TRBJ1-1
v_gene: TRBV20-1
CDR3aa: CSARAGTGKAFF
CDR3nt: TGCAGTGCTAGGGCCGGGACCGGAAAAGCTTTCTTT

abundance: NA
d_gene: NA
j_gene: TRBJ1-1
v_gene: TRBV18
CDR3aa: CATTLDMNTEAFF
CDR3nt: TGTGCCACCACCCTAGACATGAACACTGAAGCTTTCTTT

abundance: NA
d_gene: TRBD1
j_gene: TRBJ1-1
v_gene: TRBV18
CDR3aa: CASSSTTGGGTEAFF
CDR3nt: TGTGCCAGCTCATCTACAACAGGGGGAGGCACTGAAGCTTTCTTT

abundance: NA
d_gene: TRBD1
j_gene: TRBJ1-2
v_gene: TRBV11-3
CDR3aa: CASSSTDRGGDGYTF
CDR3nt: TGTGCCAGCAGCTCGACCGACAGGGGCGGGGATGGCTACACCTTC

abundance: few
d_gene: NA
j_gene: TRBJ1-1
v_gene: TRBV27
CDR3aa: CASSIWAPQRARTEAFF
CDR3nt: TGTGCCAGCAGTATTTGGGCCCCTCAGCGGGCGAGGACTGAAGCTTTCTTT

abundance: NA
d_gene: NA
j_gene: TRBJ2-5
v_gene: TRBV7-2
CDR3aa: CASSFSSGETQYF
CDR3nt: TGTGCCAGCAGCTTCTCCAGTGGGGAGACCCAGTACTTC

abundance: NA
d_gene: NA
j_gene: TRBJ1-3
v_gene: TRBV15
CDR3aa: CATSREVGSSGNTIYF
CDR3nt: TGTGCCACCAGCAGAGAGGTAGGGAGCTCTGGAAACACCATATATTTT

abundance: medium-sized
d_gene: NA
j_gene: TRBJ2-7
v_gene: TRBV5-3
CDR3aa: CARSQGTGKPYEQYF
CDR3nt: TGTGCCAGAAGTCAAGGGACCGGGAAACCCTACGAGCAGTACTTC

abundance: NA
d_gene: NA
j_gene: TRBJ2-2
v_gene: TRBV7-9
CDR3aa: CASSLILGELFF
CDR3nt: TGTGCCAGCAGCTTAATCCTCGGGGAGCTGTTTTTT

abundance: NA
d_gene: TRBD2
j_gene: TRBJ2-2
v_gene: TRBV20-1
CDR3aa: CSAPAGGNTGELFF
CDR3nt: TGCAGTGCTCCAGCGGGGGGAAACACCGGGGAGCTGTTTTTT

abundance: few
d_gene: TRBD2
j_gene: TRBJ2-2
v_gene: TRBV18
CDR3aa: CASSLLETSENTGELFF
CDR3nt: TGTGCCAGCTCACTTCTGGAGACTAGCGAAAACACCGGGGAGCTGTTTTTT

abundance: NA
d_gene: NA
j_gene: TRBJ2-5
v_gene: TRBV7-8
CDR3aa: CASNQGLLETQYF
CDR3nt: TGTGCCAGCAACCAGGGACTTCTGGAGACCCAGTACTTC

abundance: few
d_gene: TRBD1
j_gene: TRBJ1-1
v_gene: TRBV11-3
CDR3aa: CASTRQGAEAFF
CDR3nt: TGTGCCAGCACCCGACAGGGGGCTGAAGCTTTCTTT

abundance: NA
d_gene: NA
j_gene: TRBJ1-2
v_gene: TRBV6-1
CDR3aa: CASSPRDFHGYTF
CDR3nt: TGTGCCAGCAGTCCTCGGGACTTTCATGGCTACACCTTC

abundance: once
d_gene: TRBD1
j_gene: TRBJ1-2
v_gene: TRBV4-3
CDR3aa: CASSPSGGYDYGYTF
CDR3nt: TGCGCCAGCAGCCCTTCAGGGGGCTATGACTATGGCTACACCTTC

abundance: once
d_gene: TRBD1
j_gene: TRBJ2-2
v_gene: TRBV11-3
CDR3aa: CASSSTGGFFGELFF
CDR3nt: TGTGCCAGCAGCTCCACAGGGGGCTTTTTCGGGGAGCTGTTTTTT

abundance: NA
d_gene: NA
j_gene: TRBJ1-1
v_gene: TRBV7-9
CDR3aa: CASSLALGPGVVDTEAFF
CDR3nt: TGTGCCAGCAGCTTAGCGTTGGGACCTGGGGTCGTGGACACTGAAGCTTTCTTT

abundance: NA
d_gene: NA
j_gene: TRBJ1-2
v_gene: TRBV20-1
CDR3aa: CSARGGNYGYTF
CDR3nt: TGCAGTGCCCGGGGGGGCAACTATGGCTACACCTTC

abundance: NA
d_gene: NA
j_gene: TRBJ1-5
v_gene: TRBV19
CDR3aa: CASTNPGAVGNQPQHF
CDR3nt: TGTGCCAGTACCAACCCGGGGGCAGTCGGCAATCAGCCCCAGCATTTT

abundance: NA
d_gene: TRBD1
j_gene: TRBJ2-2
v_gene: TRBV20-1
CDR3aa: CSTDRENTGELFF
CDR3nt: TGCAGTACGGACAGGGAGAACACCGGGGAGCTGTTTTTT

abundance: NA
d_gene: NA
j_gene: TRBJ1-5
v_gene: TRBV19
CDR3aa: CASSNPGQPITPQHF
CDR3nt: TGTGCCAGTAGTAACCCCGGACAACCGATTACCCCCCAGCATTTT

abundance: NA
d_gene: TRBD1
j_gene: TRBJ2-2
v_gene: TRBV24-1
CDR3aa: CATSAWTGTTGELFF
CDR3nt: TGTGCCACCAGTGCTTGGACAGGGACCACCGGGGAGCTGTTTTTT

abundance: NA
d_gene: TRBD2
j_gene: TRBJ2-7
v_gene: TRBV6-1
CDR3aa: CASRGSGTSSYEQYF
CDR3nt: TGTGCCAGCAGGGGCTCCGGGACTAGCTCGTACGAGCAGTACTTC

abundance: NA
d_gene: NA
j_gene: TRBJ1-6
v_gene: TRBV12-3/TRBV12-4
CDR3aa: CASLGQRSPLHF
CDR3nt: TGTGCCAGCCTAGGACAGAGGTCACCCCTCCACTTT

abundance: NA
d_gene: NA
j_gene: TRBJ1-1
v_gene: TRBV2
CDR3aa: CASSERHPGAFF
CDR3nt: TGTGCCAGCAGTGAACGACACCCCGGGGCTTTCTTT

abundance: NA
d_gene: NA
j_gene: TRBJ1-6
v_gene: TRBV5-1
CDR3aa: CASSEQGHNSPLHF
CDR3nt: TGCGCCAGCAGCGAGCAGGGGCATAATTCACCCCTCCACTTT

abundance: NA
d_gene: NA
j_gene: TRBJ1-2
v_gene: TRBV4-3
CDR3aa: CASSQQGNYGYTF
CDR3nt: TGCGCCAGCAGCCAGCAGGGTAACTATGGCTACACCTTC

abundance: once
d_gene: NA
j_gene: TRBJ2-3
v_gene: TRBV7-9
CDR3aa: CASSPGTQGADTQYF
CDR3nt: TGTGCCAGCAGCCCTGGGACTCAAGGGGCAGATACGCAGTATTTT

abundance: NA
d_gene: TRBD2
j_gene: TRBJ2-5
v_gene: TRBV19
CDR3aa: CASSPIRAGGREETQYF
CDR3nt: TGTGCCAGTAGTCCAATCCGAGCGGGGGGGCGAGAAGAGACCCAGTACTTC

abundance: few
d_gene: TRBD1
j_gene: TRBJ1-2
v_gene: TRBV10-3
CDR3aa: CAISGRTGHQGDYGYTF
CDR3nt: TGTGCCATCAGTGGGAGGACAGGGCATCAGGGCGACTATGGCTACACCTTC

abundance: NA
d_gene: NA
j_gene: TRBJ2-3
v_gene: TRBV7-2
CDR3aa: CASSFTGADTQYF
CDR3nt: TGTGCCAGCAGCTTCACGGGGGCAGATACGCAGTATTTT

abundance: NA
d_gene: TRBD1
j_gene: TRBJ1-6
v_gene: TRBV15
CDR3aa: CATSQLQTGTLNSPLHF
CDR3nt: TGTGCCACCAGCCAGCTCCAGACAGGGACCCTTAATTCACCCCTCCACTTT

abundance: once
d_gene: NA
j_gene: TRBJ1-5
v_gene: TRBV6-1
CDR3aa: CASRKKAGTNQPQHF
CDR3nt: TGTGCCAGCAGGAAAAAGGCAGGTACTAATCAGCCCCAGCATTTT

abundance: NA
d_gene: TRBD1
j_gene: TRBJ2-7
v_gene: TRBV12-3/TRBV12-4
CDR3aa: CASRTGTGTYGQYF
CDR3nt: TGTGCCAGCAGGACCGGGACAGGAACCTACGGGCAGTACTTC

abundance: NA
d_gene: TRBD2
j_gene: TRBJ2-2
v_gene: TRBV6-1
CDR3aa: CASRTTSGGTGELFF
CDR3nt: TGTGCCAGCAGAACCACTAGCGGGGGTACCGGGGAGCTGTTTTTT

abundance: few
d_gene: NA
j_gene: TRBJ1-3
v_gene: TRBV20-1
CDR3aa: CSALVSHSGNTIYF
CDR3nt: TGCAGTGCTTTAGTATCCCACTCTGGAAACACCATATATTTT